Shown below are 19 T cell receptor beta chains from a single sample sequenced in a study of CD4 T cells in relation to SARS-CoV-2 and coronaviruses (dated by TCRdb to the early 2020s). CD4+ T cells from unexposed donors were collected before the COVID-19 pandemic (2011-2018). Following 10 days of culture, the EasySep CD4+ T cell isolation kit was used to isolate CD4+ T cells. Library preparation employed the immunoSEQ multiplex PCR assay. Drawn from immuneACCESS, this table holds only the in-frame rearrangements with V and J called that TCRdb kept. Clones are partly lost; checked studies trace under half to an unresolved V gene and leave the rest unexplained. The sample table lists roughly 29,000 clones, around 79% of them with a count of one. The top ten clonotypes cover 20% to 25% of the sample. No antigens are known for them. Material: CD4+ T cells from PBMCs, cultured in vitro. The receptor source for this set is a human donor in good health.

The chain employs TRBV11-1 and TRBJ2-7; a possible D gene is TRBD1 (5 bases). The CDR3 is 14 residues long. With 4 bases removed from V and 2 bases from J, the gap between germline ends came to 12 bases. Germline CDR1 and CDR2: SGHAT and FQDESV (reference sequence). For the CDR3, the DNA is TGTGCCAGCAGCTACGTAAGACAGACCTACGAGCAGTACTTC. Its translation is CASSYVRQTYEQYF. The full variable domain, in which reference TRBV11-1 and TRBJ2-7 provide the parts outside the CDR3, is EAEVAQSPRYKITEKSQAVAFWCDPISGHATLYWYRQILGQGPELLVQFQDESVVDDSQLPKDRFSAERLKGVDSTLKIQPAELGDSAMYLCASSYVRQTYEQYFGPGTRLTVT.

The chain recombines TRBV30 with TRBJ1-4, with D possibly being TRBD1 (5 bases). The CDR3 sequence is 14 residues long. Germline assignment: CDR1 GTSNPN and CDR2 SVGIG (reference sequence). Trimming removed 3 bases from V and 8 bases from J, with 16 bases in between. The CDR3 region is CAWSMGPSGEKLFF. The CDR3 nucleotides are TGTGCCTGGAGCATGGGGCCCTCCGGCGAAAAACTGTTTTTT.

The V call is TRBV19, the J call TRBJ2-1, with TRBD2 identical over 10 bases. The CDR3 length is 18 residues. Germline loops: CDR1 LNHDA, CDR2 SQIVND (reference sequence). With V trimmed by 7 bases and J by 0 bases, 12 bases remained unmatched. This chain's CDR3 is CASTPSGLAVNSYNEQFF. CDR3 in DNA: TGTGCCAGTACCCCATCCGGACTAGCGGTTAACTCCTACAATGAGCAGTTCTTC.

V is TRBV18 and J is TRBJ2-7; TRBD2 agrees at 11 bases. Trimming removed 2 bases from V and 0 bases from J; junction bases left unmatched: 6. This CDR3 spans 17 amino acids. Germline V gene sequence: CDR1 KGHSH, CDR2 LQKENI. CDR3 amino acids: CASSPRLAGPSSYEQYF. The CDR3 DNA is TGTGCCAGCTCACCAAGACTAGCGGGACCAAGCTCCTACGAGCAGTACTTC.

The rearrangement uses TRBV4-1 and TRBJ1-1; D gene unclear. Trimming stripped 0 bases from V and 0 bases from J, with 8 bases between. There are 15 residues in the CDR3. Looked up from germline, CDR1 is MGHRA and CDR2 is YSYEKL. The CDR3 region has the DNA TGCGCCAGCAGCCAAGATTGGGGTCTGAACACTGAAGCTTTCTTT. Its translation: CASSQDWGLNTEAFF.

The V call is TRBV5-1, the J call TRBJ2-1, with 7 nucleotides matching TRBD1. CDR1 is SGHRS, CDR2 YFSETQ, per germline. The CDR3 consists of 14 residues. The trim removed 4 bases at V and 5 bases at J, leaving 6 bases unmatched. CDR3 in amino acids: CASSEQGFDNEQFF. For the CDR3, the DNA is TGCGCCAGCAGCGAACAGGGGTTCGACAATGAGCAGTTCTTC. The complete variable domain, with remaining parts taken from reference TRBV5-1 and TRBJ2-1, reads KAGVTQTPRYLIKTRGQQVTLSCSPISGHRSVSWYQQTPGQGLQFLFEYFSETQRNKGNFPGRFSGRQFSNSRSEMNVSTLELGDSALYLCASSEQGFDNEQFFGPGTRLTVL.

The chain combines TRBV5-5 with TRBJ2-2; weak D call: TRBD2 (6 bases). Germline V gene sequence: CDR1 SGHKS, CDR2 YYEKEE (reference sequence). This CDR3 has 16 residues. The germline V and J ends were trimmed by 4 bases and 0 bases, with 13 bases remaining between them. The DNA of the CDR3 is TGTGCCAGCAGCCCGGTCCCGGGGGCGAACACCGGGGAGCTGTTTTTT. Its translation is CASSPVPGANTGELFF.

The V call is TRBV5-1, the J call TRBJ2-5, with 14 bases matching TRBD2. This CDR3 comprises 17 residues. The germline V gene encodes CDR1 SGHRS and CDR2 YFSETQ. Losses at the gene ends were 3 bases for V and 3 bases for J; bases not matched to a gene: 7. The CDR3 sequence: CASSSGLAGEVKETQYF. The CDR3 region has the DNA TGCGCCAGCAGCTCGGGACTAGCGGGAGAAGTAAAAGAGACCCAGTACTTC.

This clone was detected a few times. V gene TRBV9 combines with J gene TRBJ1-1; D gene ambiguous. This CDR3 comprises 15 residues. Per germline, CDR1 SGDLS and CDR2 YYNGEE. Trimming shortened V by 0 bases and J by 0 bases, and 9 bases separated the two germline ends. The CDR3 sequence is CASSVVGLMNTEAFF. CDR3 bases: TGTGCCAGCAGCGTAGTTGGGTTGATGAACACTGAAGCTTTCTTT.

The chain recombines TRBV3-1 (or the pseudogene TRBV3-2) with TRBJ2-3; 10 positions match TRBD2. Unmatched junction bases numbered 13, after V lost 1 base and J lost 0 bases. The CDR3 has 20 residues. In germline, CDR1 is LGHDT, CDR2 YNNKEL (reference sequence). The CDR3 DNA reads as TGTGCCAGCAGCCAAGGACCCCCCTCATCTAGCGGGAGAAGCACAGATACGCAGTATTTT. Translated: CASSQGPPSSSGRSTDTQYF.

J is TRBJ1-6 and V is TRBV3-1 (or the pseudogene TRBV3-2), with TRBD1 identical over 10 bases. After removal of 4 bases from V and 10 bases from J, the junction contained 4 bases not matched to a gene. The germline V gene has CDR1 LGHDT and CDR2 YNNKEL (reference sequence). This CDR3 comprises 14 residues. The DNA for the CDR3 is TGTGCCAGCAGCCTAGGACAGGGGGGCTCACCCCTCCACTTT. The encoded protein is CASSLGQGGSPLHF.

The CDR3 protein is CASAKGSDTQYF. The CDR3, as DNA: TGTGCCAGCGCCAAGGGTTCAGATACGCAGTATTTT. The genes are TRBV12-3 or TRBV12-4 and TRBJ2-3; D is unclear. The CDR3 is 12 amino acids. V was pared by 8 bases and J by 4 bases, with 10 bases between.

This clone was seen only a few times. This rearrangement joins TRBV9 to TRBJ2-2; D is undetermined. Trimming stripped 0 bases from V and 1 base from J, with 7 bases between. The CDR3 loop spans 15 amino acids. Germline-derived CDR1 and CDR2 are SGDLS and YYNGEE. In nucleotides, the CDR3 is TGTGCCAGCAGCGTAGGGAACCGGAACACCGGGGAGCTGTTTTTT. It yields the protein CASSVGNRNTGELFF.

The CDR3 loop is CASSRLGAGASYEQYF. CDR3 DNA sequence: TGTGCCAGCAGCCGCCTGGGGGCGGGAGCTTCCTACGAGCAGTACTTC. This sequence joins TRBV7-9 and TRBJ2-7; TRBD2 is a possible D gene (7 bases). CDR1 SEHNR and CDR2 FQNEAQ come from the germline V gene (reference sequence). Trimming cost V 5 bases and J 1 base, with 18 bases left between them. There are 16 residues in the CDR3.

The V gene is TRBV9, the J gene TRBJ2-3; TRBD2 agrees at 10 bases. Germline assignment: CDR1 SGDLS and CDR2 YYNGEE. The CDR3 runs 15 residues. Trimming at V came to 6 bases and at J to 6 bases, leaving 10 bases not matched to a gene. The CDR3 DNA reads TGTGCCAGCACCCTAGCGGGAGAGGCCATGGATACGCAGTATTTT. It codes for CASTLAGEAMDTQYF. The whole variable domain, filled in from reference TRBV9 and TRBJ2-3, reads DSGVTQTPKHLITATGQRVTLRCSPRSGDLSVYWYQQSLDQGLQFLIQYYNGEERAKGNILERFSAQQFPDLHSELNLSSLELGDSALYFCASTLAGEAMDTQYFGPGTRLTVL.

The chain combines TRBV7-6 with TRBJ2-1, with D tentatively TRBD2 (6 bases). The CDR3 loop spans 13 amino acids. The germline CDR1 and CDR2 sequences are SGHVS and FNYEAQ. Trimming removed 5 bases at V and 2 bases at J, with 7 bases between. This CDR3 is CASSGTPYNEQFF. The CDR3 nucleotides are TGTGCCAGCAGCGGGACTCCCTACAATGAGCAGTTCTTC.

The chain carries TRBV7-3 and TRBJ2-3, with D possibly TRBD2 on 5 matching bases. The CDR3 covers 12 residues. V lost 5 bases and J 6 bases, leaving 9 bases between the germline ends. Germline CDR1 and CDR2: SGHTA and FQGTGA. CDR3 nucleotides: TGTGCCAGCAGCGGGAGATCGGATACGCAGTATTTT. This codes for CASSGRSDTQYF.

The chain joins TRBV5-4 to TRBJ2-6, with D uncertain. Germline V lookup: CDR1 SGHNT, CDR2 YYREEE (reference sequence). The CDR3 loop spans 14 amino acids. Trimming pared 6 bases from V and 0 bases from J, leaving 7 bases between. CDR3 coding DNA: TGTGCCAGCACCACAATCTCTGGGGCCAACGTCCTGACTTTC. Its translation is CASTTISGANVLTF.

This sequence joins TRBV7-8 and TRBJ2-2, with 9 bases aligning to TRBD2. This CDR3 region has 18 residues. The V and J ends lost 1 base and 1 base, in that order; junction bases with no gene match: 7. In germline, CDR1 is SGHVS, CDR2 FQNEAQ. CDR3 nucleotide sequence: TGTGCCAGCAGCTTAGAAGTGGGGACTAGCTGGAACACCGGGGAGCTGTTTTTT. Translation gives CASSLEVGTSWNTGELFF.